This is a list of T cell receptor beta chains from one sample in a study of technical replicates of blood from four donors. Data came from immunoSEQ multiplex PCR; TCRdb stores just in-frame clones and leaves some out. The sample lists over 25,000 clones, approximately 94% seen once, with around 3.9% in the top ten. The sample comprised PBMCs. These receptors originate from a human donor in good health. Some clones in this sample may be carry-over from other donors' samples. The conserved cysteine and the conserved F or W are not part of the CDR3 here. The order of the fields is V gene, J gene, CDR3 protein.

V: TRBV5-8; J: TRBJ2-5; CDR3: ASSHGASGAGETQY
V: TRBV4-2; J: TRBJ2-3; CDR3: ASSQDRNGADTQY
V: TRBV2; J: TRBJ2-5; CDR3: ASVLRVGGGETQY
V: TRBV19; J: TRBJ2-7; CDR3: ASRDGNYEQY
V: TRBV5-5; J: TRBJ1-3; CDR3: ASSLSGGASGNTIY
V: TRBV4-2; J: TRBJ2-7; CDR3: ASSQEPSGEQY
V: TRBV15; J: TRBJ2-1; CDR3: ATTSQRGIDEQF
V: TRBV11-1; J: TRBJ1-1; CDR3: ASSAARMNTEAF
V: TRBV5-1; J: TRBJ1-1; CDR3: ASSLTTGTEAF
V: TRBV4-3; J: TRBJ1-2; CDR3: ASSPAGRVGYT
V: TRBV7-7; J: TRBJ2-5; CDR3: ASSFTGGAQTQY
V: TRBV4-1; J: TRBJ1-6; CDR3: ASSQGPFSPLH
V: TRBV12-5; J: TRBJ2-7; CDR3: ASSPLAGSYEQY
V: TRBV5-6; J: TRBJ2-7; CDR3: ASSATGTSRYEQY
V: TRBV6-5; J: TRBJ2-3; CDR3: ASSRQVGSTDTQY
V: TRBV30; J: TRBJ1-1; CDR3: AWSVQGQDTEAF
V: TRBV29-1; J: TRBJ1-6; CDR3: SVVSSYNSPLH
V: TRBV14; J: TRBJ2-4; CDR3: ASSQGPGQGENIQY
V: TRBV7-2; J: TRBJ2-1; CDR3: ASSLRPVMF
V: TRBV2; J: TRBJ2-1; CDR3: ASSGDRSYNEQF
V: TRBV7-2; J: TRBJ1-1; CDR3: ASSLNIRNTEAF
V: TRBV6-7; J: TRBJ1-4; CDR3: ASSQTGDNEKLF
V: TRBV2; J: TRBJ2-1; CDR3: ASSLAGEQF
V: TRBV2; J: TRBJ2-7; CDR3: ASSRDFYEQY
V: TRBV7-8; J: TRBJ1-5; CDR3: ASSGGTDQPQH
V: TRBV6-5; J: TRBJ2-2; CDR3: ASRLPSTGELF
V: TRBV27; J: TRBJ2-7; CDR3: ASSLQGSYSYEQY
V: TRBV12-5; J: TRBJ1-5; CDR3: ASGKTWMTGSLRNQPQH
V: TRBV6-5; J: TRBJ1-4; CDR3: ASSPTDSRNEKLF
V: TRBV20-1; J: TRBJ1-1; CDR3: SARPNTEAF
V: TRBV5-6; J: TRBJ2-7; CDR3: ASSFQRESSYEQY
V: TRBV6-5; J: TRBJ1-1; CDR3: ASSYSGRESAF
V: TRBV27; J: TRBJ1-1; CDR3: ASSPQKGQGATEAF